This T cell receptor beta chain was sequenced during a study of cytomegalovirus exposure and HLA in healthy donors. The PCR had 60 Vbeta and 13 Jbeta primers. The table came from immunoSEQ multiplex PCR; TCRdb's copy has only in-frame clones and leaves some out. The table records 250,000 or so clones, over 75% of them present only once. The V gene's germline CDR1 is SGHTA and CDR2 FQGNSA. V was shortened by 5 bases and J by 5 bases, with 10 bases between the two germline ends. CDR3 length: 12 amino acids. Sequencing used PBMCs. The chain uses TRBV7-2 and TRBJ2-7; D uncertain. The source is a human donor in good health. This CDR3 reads CASSRGSNEQYF. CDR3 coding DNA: TGTGCCAGCAGCCGAGGTAGTAACGAGCAGTACTTC.